The entry below describes one T cell receptor beta chain. Its antigen is unknown. V lost 5 bases and J 7 bases, leaving 6 bases between the germline ends. The CDR3 spans 11 residues. Germline V lookup: CDR1 SGHVS, CDR2 FNYEAQ. This sample was included in a study of OX40 agonist ivuxolimab in advanced cancers. Study background: Hepatocellular carcinoma, melanoma, renal cell or head and neck cancer affected the dose-escalation patients. General study points: The mean number of expanded clones was higher in CD8+ T cells than in CD4+. There was clonal expansion of CD4+ and CD8+ blood T cells by week 6 at 0.1 to 3.0 mg/kg. Still undetermined is the antigen specificity of the expanded peripheral T cells.

Measured with immunoSEQ multiplex PCR; TCRdb has only the in-frame clones, and not every one. The sample shows roughly 74,000 clones, 85% to 95% of them seen only once. Specimen: CD4+ or CD8+ T cells sorted from blood, collected in a trial of the OX40 agonist ivuxolimab. The source of this sequence is an adult with an advanced solid tumor such as melanoma, head and neck, liver or kidney cancer. This sequence joins TRBV7-6 and TRBJ2-1; D is ambiguous. The CDR3 sequence: CASSLGNEQFF. The CDR3 DNA follows: TGTGCCAGCAGCCTAGGGAATGAGCAGTTCTTC.